This is a list of T cell receptor beta chains from one sample in a study of blood T cell repertoires in COVID-19. The assay was immunoSEQ multiplex PCR, and TCRdb's table has in-frame clones only and misses some. This table has more than 100,000 clones, more than 60% appearing once. The source material was peripheral blood. The receptor source for this set is a man in his 70s with acute or convalescent COVID-19. The CDR3 runs from the conserved cysteine through the conserved F or W. A D gene is named only where the DNA matches it firmly. The size field is filled for only some rows; it gives once, few, many or a size class.

d_gene	v_gene	j_gene	len	abundance	CDR3nt	CDR3aa
TRBD1	TRBV9	TRBJ1-2	15	.	TGTGCCAGCAGCGCCCCCGGGACAGGGAACTATGGCTACACCTTC	CASSAPGTGNYGYTF
TRBD2	TRBV27	TRBJ2-5	19	.	TGTGCCAGCAGCGCGTTTGGGCTAGCGGGGGGGAGGCGGCAAGAGACCCAGTACTTC	CASSAFGLAGGRRQETQYF
.	TRBV4-2	TRBJ1-4	14	once	TGTGCCAGCAGCCAAGGCGGGAGTTTTGAAAAACTGTTTTTT	CASSQGGSFEKLFF
TRBD1	TRBV5-1	TRBJ1-2	16	.	TGCGCCAGCAGCCGGCTTACAGGGGAACGGGCGGGTGGCTACACCTTC	CASSRLTGERAGGYTF
.	TRBV18	TRBJ2-7	14	once	TGTGCCAGCTCACCATGGCAGCGTGACTACGAGCAGTACTTC	CASSPWQRDYEQYF
TRBD2	TRBV5-1	TRBJ2-7	17	once	TGCGCCAGCAGCTTGTCGGCTAGCGGGGGGATTTCCTACGAGCAGTACTTC	CASSLSASGGISYEQYF
.	TRBV18	TRBJ1-1	12	once	TGTGCCAGCTCACCACCTCAGACTGAAGCTTTCTTT	CASSPPQTEAFF
TRBD1	TRBV14	TRBJ1-1	17	.	TGTGCCAGCAGCCGAAGGAAGACAGGGGGCTTGAACACTGAAGCTTTCTTT	CASSRRKTGGLNTEAFF
TRBD2	TRBV5-4	TRBJ2-1	15	.	TGTGCCAGCAGCCACACTAGCGGGGATTTGAATGAGCAGTTCTTC	CASSHTSGDLNEQFF
.	TRBV2	TRBJ1-1	15	few	TGTGCCAGCAGTGAACGAAGGGGCTTGAACACTGAAGCTTTCTTT	CASSERRGLNTEAFF
.	TRBV6-1	TRBJ1-6	15	once	TGTGCCAGCAGTGAAGTAGGGGGTAGGTATTCACCCCTCCACTTT	CASSEVGGRYSPLHF
.	TRBV12-5	TRBJ1-1	16	.	TGTGCTAGTGGTTATGGGGGGGGAGCACCGAACACTGAAGCTTTCTTT	CASGYGGGAPNTEAFF
TRBD1	TRBV7-9	TRBJ1-2	15	.	TGTGCCAGCAGCGTCAGGGGGCTCGAAAACTATGGCTACACCTTC	CASSVRGLENYGYTF
.	TRBV19	TRBJ1-2	13	.	TGTGCCATCCGTGAATCAGGGGTCCGAGGCTACACCTTC	CAIRESGVRGYTF
.	TRBV7-3	TRBJ2-3	14	.	TGTGCCAGCAGCTTCTCGCAGGGGACAGATACGCAGTATTTT	CASSFSQGTDTQYF
TRBD1	TRBV20-1	TRBJ1-2	13	.	TGCAGTGCTAGTACGGGACAGGGCTATGGCTACACCTTC	CSASTGQGYGYTF
TRBD1	TRBV13	TRBJ2-5	15	many	TGTGCCAGCAGCTCAACCGGGACAGTCCAAGAGACCCAGTACTTC	CASSSTGTVQETQYF
TRBD1	TRBV19	TRBJ1-1	14	.	TGTGCCAGTAGTTTTCAGGGGGGGAACACTGAAGCTTTCTTT	CASSFQGGNTEAFF
.	TRBV6-5	TRBJ1-6	13	.	TGTGCCAGCAGCCTATTTATTAATTCACCCCTCCACTTT	CASSLFINSPLHF
TRBD2	TRBV19	TRBJ2-1	15	.	TGTGCCACTGAACTGGGACTAGCGGGGGGCAATGAGCAGTTCTTC	CATELGLAGGNEQFF
.	TRBV29-1	TRBJ1-5	13	.	TGCAGCGTTGTGTCACAGGTCAATCAGCCCCAGCATTTT	CSVVSQVNQPQHF
.	TRBV13	TRBJ2-4	18	.	TGTGCCAGCAGCGTACGGACAGCCACCAACCTAGCCAAAAACATTCAGTACTTC	CASSVRTATNLAKNIQYF
TRBD2	TRBV11-3	TRBJ2-5	20	.	TGTGCCAGCAGCTCCCCCGGGAGGAGGACTAGCGGGGAGGCTTACGAGACCCAGTACTTC	CASSSPGRRTSGEAYETQYF
.	TRBV4-2	TRBJ1-1	14	few	TGTGCCAGCAGCCAAGGGACGGGGGACACTGAAGCTTTCTTT	CASSQGTGDTEAFF